This T cell receptor beta chain comes out of a study of human T cells and chemical hapten exposure. Indicated time point: healthy volunteer bleed at 2 weeks. Total RNA was isolated from unfractionated whole blood. The V gene's germline CDR1 is SEHNR and CDR2 FQNEAQ (reference sequence). The V and J ends lost 0 bases and 2 bases respectively, with 11 bases between them. CDR3 length: 15 amino acids. TCRdb re-called the RACE reads with MiXCR, one entry per CDR3 protein. The sample yields about 130,000 distinct CDR3 sequences, about 9% seen once. The chain employs TRBV7-9 and TRBJ2-7; the D gene could be TRBD1 or TRBD2 (5 bases each). Sequenced: whole blood. This TCR was sampled from a male donor in good health. Some clones in this sample may be carry-over from other donors' samples. This CDR3 reads CASSLAGEPPYEQYF. CDR3 sequence (DNA): TGTGCCAGCAGCTTAGCGGGGGAACCGCCCTACGAGCAGTACTTC.